One sample yielded the 23 T cell receptor beta chains listed below, sequenced in a study. TCRdb analysed the reads with MiXCR anew, one entry per CDR3 protein. The sample consists of around 15,000 distinct CDR3 sequences, more than 30% of them appearing once. The sequencing input was blood. The receptors derive from a human donor.

At least ten counts were recorded for this clonotype. The J gene is TRBJ2-1, the V gene TRBV6-5, with TRBD2 matching over 13 bases. Germline V gene lookup returns CDR1 MNHEY and CDR2 SVGAGI. The CDR3 extends over 18 amino acids. The V gene end was trimmed by 5 bases and the J gene end by 9 bases; junction bases not matched to a gene: 16. The chain's CDR3 is CASSHPSGTSGEAREQFF. The CDR3 bases are TGTGCCAGCAGTCATCCTTCCGGGACTAGCGGGGAGGCGCGTGAGCAGTTCTTC.

This clonotype qualifies as medium-sized (0.01 to 0.1%). V and J are TRBV14 and TRBJ1-1, with 8 bases matching TRBD1. Germline V gives CDR1 SGHDN, CDR2 FVKESK. The ends lost 4 bases at V and 5 bases at J; junction bases unmatched: 6. The CDR3 sequence is 14 residues long. CDR3 bases: TGTGCCAGCAGCCTAGACAGGGGATGGACTGAAGCTTTCTTT. It yields the protein CASSLDRGWTEAFF.

In this sample, this clonotype turned up many times. This chain joins TRBV4-2 and TRBJ2-2; possibly TRBD2 for D (6 bases). V was shortened by 3 bases and J by 0 bases, with 14 bases between the two germline ends. CDR1 is LGHNA and CDR2 is YNFKEQ in the germline V gene. CDR3 length equals 17 residues. The CDR3 region is CASSQGGRTANTGELFF. The CDR3 DNA sequence: TGTGCCAGCAGCCAGGGGGGAAGAACCGCGAACACCGGGGAGCTGTTTTTT.

Many counts were recorded for this clonotype. The chain carries TRBV4-3 and TRBJ2-5; D not certain. V lost 0 bases and J lost 3, with 8 bases in between. Germline assignment: CDR1 LGHNA and CDR2 YSLEER. The CDR3 has 14 amino acids. The CDR3 sequence: CASSQDRWEETQYF. The DNA for the CDR3 is TGCGCCAGCAGCCAAGATCGATGGGAAGAGACCCAGTACTTC.

In its sample, this clonotype ranks as medium-sized. CDR3 in DNA: TGTGCCAGCAGCCAGATTGGACAGCGGGGCACTGAAGCTTTCTTT. Protein sequence: CASSQIGQRGTEAFF. This sequence joins TRBV4-2 and TRBJ1-1; the D gene is possibly TRBD1 (6 bases). The CDR3 sequence is 15 residues long. Between the trimmed V and J ends, which lost 3 bases and 4 bases, there was a span of 15 bases. Germline lookup yields CDR1 LGHNA and CDR2 YNFKEQ.

This clonotype has at least ten counts. J is TRBJ2-1 and V is TRBV27; perhaps TRBD2 as D (6 bases). Trimming left V 2 bases short and J 0 bases short, with 14 bases between. The CDR3 length is 17 residues. CDR1 and CDR2 from the germline V gene are MNHEY and SMNVEV (reference sequence). The CDR3 nucleotides read TGTGCCAGCAGTTTAAGGCAGGTAGCGGTCTCCTACAATGAGCAGTTCTTC. Encoded protein: CASSLRQVAVSYNEQFF.

The genes are TRBV5-1 and TRBJ2-1; D may match TRBD1 or TRBD2 (5 bases each). Per the germline V gene, CDR1 is SGHRS and CDR2 is YFSETQ. The CDR3 is 18 amino acids. The V and J ends lost 0 bases and 7 bases respectively, with 23 bases between them. Here the CDR3 DNA reads TGCGCCAGCAGCTTGGACGGGACCAACGCTAGAGCAGGGAATGAGCAGTTCTTC. Encoded protein: CASSLDGTNARAGNEQFF.

V is TRBV30 and J is TRBJ1-2; D unresolved. Looked up from germline, CDR1 is GTSNPN and CDR2 is SVGIG (reference sequence). The germline V and J ends were trimmed by 2 bases and 7 bases, with 11 bases remaining between them. This CDR3 has 12 amino acids. This CDR3 is CAWSIRRAGYTF. The CDR3 bases are TGTGCCTGGAGTATCCGACGGGCTGGCTACACCTTC. Variable domain in full (rest from reference TRBV30 and TRBJ1-2): SQTIHQWPATLVQPVGSPLSLECTVEGTSNPNLYWYRQAAGRGLQLLFYSVGIGQISSEVPQNLSASRPQDRQFILSSKKLLLSDSGFYLCAWSIRRAGYTFGSGTRLTVV.

This clonotype is medium-sized (0.01 to 0.1%) in the sample. The chain links TRBV4-3 to TRBJ1-3; D gene ambiguous. This CDR3 comprises 15 residues. Germline V gene lookup returns CDR1 LGHNA and CDR2 YSLEER. The V end lost 0 bases, the J end lost 4 bases, and 10 bases lay between the germline ends. The CDR3 nucleotides are TGCGCCAGCAGCCAAGAACCGGGAGTAGGAAACACCATATATTTT. Translating it yields CASSQEPGVGNTIYF.

The table lists this clonotype with a few counts. This chain connects TRBV4-2 to TRBJ2-1; 9 nucleotides line up with TRBD2. The germline V gene has CDR1 LGHNA and CDR2 YNFKEQ. The CDR3 runs to 17 residues. The V segment lost 1 base and the J segment 4 bases; nucleotides outside the gene matches: 8. The CDR3 protein is CASSQVVASGKYNEQFF. The DNA of the CDR3 is TGTGCCAGCAGCCAAGTTGTGGCTAGCGGGAAATACAATGAGCAGTTCTTC.

J is TRBJ2-4 and V is TRBV30; perhaps TRBD1 as D (6 bases). The tail of the sequence fits TRBJ2-7 better, so the J call may be wrong. The CDR3 has 14 residues. Germline-derived CDR1 and CDR2 are GTSNPN and SVGIG (reference sequence). The CDR3 region has the DNA TGTGCCTGGAAACAGGGAGTGAGCTCCTACGAGCAGTACTTC. Protein product: CAWKQGVSSYEQYF.

This clonotype was observed a handful of times. The chain employs TRBV14 and TRBJ2-1; TRBD2 agrees at 9 bases. The CDR3 is made up of 17 amino acids. Germline assignment: CDR1 SGHDN and CDR2 FVKESK. Unmatched junction bases numbered 7, after V lost 0 bases and J lost 4 bases. The CDR3 protein is CASSQDKTSGGYNEQFF. Here the CDR3 DNA reads TGTGCCAGCAGCCAAGATAAGACTAGCGGAGGTTACAATGAGCAGTTCTTC.

The genes are TRBV4-2 and TRBJ1-3; 7 bases are shared with TRBD1. The CDR3 covers 15 residues. Germline loops: CDR1 LGHNA, CDR2 YNFKEQ. The trim removed 4 bases at V and 2 bases at J, leaving 5 bases unmatched. In DNA form, the CDR3 reads TGTGCCAGCAGCCCCCCTACAGGGGCTGGAAACACCATATATTTT. It codes for CASSPPTGAGNTIYF.

The chain couples TRBV20-1 to TRBJ1-5; D is unresolved. V was clipped by 8 bases and J by 0 bases, with 32 bases between them. Per the germline V gene, CDR1 is DFQATT and CDR2 is SNEGSKA (reference sequence). The CDR3 covers 20 residues. CDR3 in amino acids: CSSISGHTHDALCSNQPQHF. CDR3 in DNA: TGCAGTTCGATAAGCGGCCACACTCATGATGCACTGTGTAGCAATCAGCCCCAGCATTTT.

This clonotype ranks as medium-sized. The rearrangement uses TRBV29-1 and TRBJ2-3, with TRBD2 as a possible D gene (5 bases). The CDR3 is 14 amino acids. In germline, CDR1 is SQVTM, CDR2 ANQGSEA. V lost 3 bases to trimming and J lost 4 bases, with 14 bases between them. CDR3 amino acids: CSVDDRGPADTQYF. The CDR3 coding sequence is TGCAGCGTTGATGATCGAGGGCCAGCAGATACGCAGTATTTT.

This chain connects TRBV14 to TRBJ1-1; D call uncertain. Deletions cut 4 bases from V and 3 bases from J, with 21 bases between. The CDR3 covers 17 residues. Germline V gene sequence: CDR1 SGHDN, CDR2 FVKESK. DNA for the CDR3: TGTGCCAGCAGCCCTCGTCGGGCGGGAGGATACTACACTGAAGCTTTCTTT. Residues: CASSPRRAGGYYTEAFF.

This clonotype has just a few counts. V is TRBV14 and J is TRBJ1-2; 8 bases map to TRBD1. This CDR3 spans 14 amino acids. The V and J ends lost 3 bases and 3 bases, in that order; junction bases with no gene match: 3. Germline V lookup: CDR1 SGHDN, CDR2 FVKESK. This chain's CDR3 is CASSQAGGYYGYTF. DNA of the CDR3: TGTGCCAGCAGCCAGGCAGGGGGCTACTATGGCTACACCTTC. Filled out from reference TRBV14 and TRBJ1-2, the complete variable domain reads EAGVTQFPSHSVIEKGQTVTLRCDPISGHDNLYWYRRVMGKEIKFLLHFVKESKQDESGMPNNRFLAERTGGTYSTLKVQPAELEDSGVYFCASSQAGGYYGYTFGSGTRLTVV.

The chain uses TRBV4-2 and TRBJ1-2; TRBD1 might be the D (5 bases). The CDR3 has 13 residues. Trimming shortened V by 0 bases and J by 12 bases, and 14 bases separated the two germline ends. The germline V gene has CDR1 LGHNA and CDR2 YNFKEQ. CDR3 protein: CASSQDGEGDHTF. CDR3 nucleotides: TGTGCCAGCAGCCAAGACGGGGAAGGGGATCACACCTTC.

The V call is TRBV29-1, the J call TRBJ2-5; TRBD2 agrees at 10 bases. This CDR3 region has 16 residues. V lost 4 bases to trimming and J lost 5 bases; unmatched junction nucleotides: 13. Germline lookup yields CDR1 SQVTM and CDR2 ANQGSEA. The CDR3 DNA reads TGCAGCGTTGTACGTTCCAGCGGGAGGGCCAGGGAGACCCAGTACTTC. Translation gives CSVVRSSGRARETQYF.

Concerning this clonotype: A read error may account for a junction end that differs from germline. The chain carries TRBV4-2 and TRBJ2-7; unclear D gene. The CDR3 runs to 13 residues. Germline CDR1 and CDR2: LGHNA and YNFKEQ. The CDR3 loop is CAGSQGSSCEQYF. Written as DNA, the CDR3 is TGTGCCGGCAGCCAAGGGTCATCCTGCGAGCAGTACTTC.

V and J are TRBV30 and TRBJ1-1, with D possibly being TRBD1 (5 bases). Germline CDR1 reads GTSNPN; CDR2 reads SVGIG (reference sequence). Trimming removed 8 bases from V and 11 bases from J, with 18 bases in between. CDR3 length: 11 amino acids. CDR3 bases: TGTGCCATGGAGGGAGGGGATGATGCTTTCTTT. Protein product: CAMEGGDDAFF.

The rearrangement uses TRBV4-3 and TRBJ2-1; 7 bases line up with TRBD1. With V trimmed by 9 bases and J by 4 bases, 9 bases remained unmatched. The CDR3 length is 14 residues. CDR1 is LGHNA, CDR2 YSLEER, per germline. CDR3 loop: CARDPGQSYNEQFF. In DNA, the CDR3 is TGCGCCAGGGACCCGGGACAGAGTTACAATGAGCAGTTCTTC.

By sample fraction, this clonotype is medium-sized (0.01 to 0.1%). This chain joins TRBV29-1 and TRBJ1-1, with a possible D match to TRBD1 (5 bases). The CDR3 consists of 13 residues. CDR1 and CDR2 (germline): SQVTM, ANQGSEA. The V and J ends lost 4 bases and 8 bases respectively, with 17 bases between them. The CDR3 spells CSVVMYGGTEAFF. For the CDR3, the DNA is TGCAGCGTTGTTATGTACGGGGGAACCGAAGCTTTCTTT.